Shown below are 31 T cell receptor beta chains from a single sample sequenced in a study of siplizumab effects on memory and regulatory T cells (dated by TCRdb to about 2019). Library creation used the immunoSEQ multiplex PCR assay. As stored in TCRdb, this immuneACCESS dataset retains in-frame rearrangements with V and J assigned. A fraction of the clones does not appear; measured against another copy, unresolved V genes explain less than half of the discrepancy, and the remainder lacks a known reason. This sample has 70,000 or so clones in its table, and roughly 89% of those were observed once. The ten largest clones represent approximately 30% of the sample. Material for sequencing was CD8+ T cells sorted from blood. The receptor source for this set is a human donor in good health.

This rearrangement joins TRBV9 to TRBJ2-1; D not resolved. The CDR3 has 12 amino acids. In germline, CDR1 is SGDLS, CDR2 YYNGEE. Trimming took 0 bases from V and 10 from J, leaving 8 bases between them. CDR3 region: CASSVGSQEQFF. CDR3 nucleotide sequence: TGTGCCAGCAGCGTAGGATCCCAGGAGCAGTTCTTC.

This clone was recorded once. The genes are TRBV11-2 and TRBJ2-7; D gene uncertain. Germline-derived CDR1 and CDR2 are SGHAT and FQNNGV. With 1 base removed from V and 4 bases from J, the gap between germline ends came to 8 bases. CDR3 length equals 13 residues. In nucleotides, the CDR3 is TGTGCCAGCAGCTTAGCCCCCGGGTACGAGCAGTACTTC. It translates to CASSLAPGYEQYF.

The chain recombines TRBV27 with TRBJ1-1; D possibly corresponds to TRBD1 (5 bases). The germline gives CDR1 MNHEY, CDR2 SMNVEV (reference sequence). Trimming shortened V by 2 bases and J by 1 base, and 8 bases separated the two germline ends. The CDR3 totals 14 residues. In DNA, the CDR3 is TGTGCCAGCAGTTTAGTTGGACAGAACACTGAAGCTTTCTTT. It specifies CASSLVGQNTEAFF.

The chain joins TRBV4-2 to TRBJ2-1, with 8 bases matching TRBD2. Germline lookup yields CDR1 LGHNA and CDR2 YNFKEQ. The CDR3 has 17 amino acids. The V gene end was trimmed by 2 bases and the J gene end by 3 bases; junction bases not matched to a gene: 9. CDR3 residues: CASSQLSGGAYYNEQFF. The DNA for the CDR3 is TGTGCCAGCAGCCAACTTTCCGGGGGGGCCTACTACAATGAGCAGTTCTTC.

The chain uses TRBV5-4 and TRBJ1-1, with a tentative D call TRBD1 (6 bases). V was shortened by 4 bases and J by 9 bases, with 16 bases between the two germline ends. The CDR3 contains 13 residues. CDR1 and CDR2 from the germline V gene are SGHNT and YYREEE (reference sequence). The CDR3 DNA sequence: TGTGCCAGCAGCCTAGGGGGGGGTTCAAAAGCTTTCTTT. Protein: CASSLGGGSKAFF.

The chain employs TRBV18 and TRBJ2-3; D gene ambiguous. The CDR3 sequence is 12 residues long. Per germline, CDR1 KGHSH and CDR2 LQKENI. V lost 8 bases to trimming and J lost 7 bases, with 13 bases between them. In DNA form, the CDR3 reads TGTGCCAGCCCCGCCGTGGGAAATACGCAGTATTTT. Its protein is CASPAVGNTQYF.

The J gene is TRBJ2-7, the V gene TRBV4-1; perhaps TRBD1 as D (6 bases). Germline V gene sequence: CDR1 MGHRA, CDR2 YSYEKL. Trimming took off 1 base at V and 2 bases at J, with 12 bases between the two ends. The length of the CDR3 is 15 residues. The CDR3 spells CASSQVPGEAYEQYF. The CDR3 DNA sequence: TGCGCCAGCAGCCAAGTCCCAGGGGAAGCCTACGAGCAGTACTTC.

The J gene is TRBJ1-3, the V gene TRBV6-1; 8 bases are shared with TRBD1. There are 13 residues in the CDR3. CDR1 and CDR2 (germline): MNHNS, SASEGT. After removal of 6 bases from V and 7 bases from J, the junction contained 5 bases not matched to a gene. Here the CDR3 DNA reads TGTGCCAGCAGCGACAGGGGTCTTAACACCATATATTTT. The encoded protein is CASSDRGLNTIYF.

V is TRBV5-6 and J is TRBJ2-1; the D is unclear. CDR3 length: 14 residues. The germline V and J ends were trimmed by 2 bases and 6 bases, with 12 bases remaining between them. Germline V CDR1 and CDR2: SGHDT, YYEEEE. The CDR3 DNA is TGTGCCAGCAGCTTAAAACTCAGAGTCAATGAGCAGTTCTTC. Its translation is CASSLKLRVNEQFF.

Remarks on this clone: The sample holds other DNA sequences that translate to the same CDR3. The V call is TRBV18, the J call TRBJ2-5; D gene unclear. The DNA matches TRBJ2-7 better at its end, which makes the J call doubtful. Germline CDR1 is KGHSH and CDR2 is LQKENI. This CDR3 has 13 residues. CDR3 amino acids: CASSPGASYEQYF. CDR3 DNA sequence: TGTGCCAGCTCACCGGGCGCGTCCTACGAGCAGTACTTC.

The chain recombines TRBV9 with TRBJ1-1, with TRBD1 matching 10 bases. Germline lookup yields CDR1 SGDLS and CDR2 YYNGEE. With 1 base clipped from V and 7 bases from J, the junction kept 7 bases outside the gene matches. CDR3 length: 15 residues. Written as DNA, the CDR3 is TGTGCCAGCAGCGTACACGGGACAGGGGATGTTGAAGCTTTCTTT. The encoded protein is CASSVHGTGDVEAFF.

The rearrangement links TRBV7-9 to TRBJ1-5, with a weak D call TRBD1 (5 bases). CDR3 size: 14 residues. The V end lost 3 bases, the J end lost 5 bases, and 11 bases lay between the germline ends. The germline V gene encodes CDR1 SEHNR and CDR2 FQNEAQ (reference sequence). The CDR3 bases are TGTGCCAGCAGCTTGGGGGTGGGGGATCAGCCCCAGCATTTT. It translates to CASSLGVGDQPQHF.

The CDR3 region has the DNA TGCGCCAGCAGTTGGGGGTTAAGCTCCTACAATGAGCAGTTCTTC. Amino acids: CASSWGLSSYNEQFF. This chain links TRBV5-1 with TRBJ2-1; D is possibly TRBD1 or TRBD2 (5 bases each). The CDR3 runs 15 residues. Trimming pared 5 bases from V and 0 bases from J, leaving 12 bases between. CDR1 SGHRS and CDR2 YFSETQ come from the germline V gene.

V is TRBV19 and J is TRBJ2-1, with D possibly being TRBD2 (6 bases). The CDR3 runs to 16 residues. The V gene lost 0 bases and the J gene lost 2 bases, with 11 bases spanning the gap. Germline values: CDR1 LNHDA, CDR2 SQIVND (reference sequence). CDR3 in amino acids: CASSIDGGEPYNEQFF. The CDR3 nucleotides read TGTGCCAGTAGTATAGATGGCGGGGAGCCCTACAATGAGCAGTTCTTC.

The chain employs TRBV6-6 and TRBJ1-1; no reliable D call. V lost 2 bases and J lost 10, with 8 bases in between. This CDR3 is built from 11 residues. CDR1 MNHNY and CDR2 SVGAGI come from the germline V gene (reference sequence). The CDR3 region has the DNA TGTGCCAGCAGTTACGTTGGAACAGCTTTCTTT. Translated: CASSYVGTAFF.

J is TRBJ2-1 and V is TRBV29-1, with D perhaps given as TRBD1 or TRBD2 (8 bases each). Germline V gene data show CDR1 as SQVTM and CDR2 as ANQGSEA. Between the trimmed V and J ends, which lost 6 bases and 0 bases, there was a span of 24 bases. The CDR3 runs 18 residues. The CDR3 sequence: CSVLDRAWSGSSYNEQFF. For the CDR3, the DNA is TGCAGCGTGCTGGACAGGGCCTGGAGCGGGAGCTCCTACAATGAGCAGTTCTTC.

The chain uses TRBV7-8 and TRBJ1-5; D possibly corresponds to TRBD1 (5 bases). Germline CDR1 is SGHVS and CDR2 is FQNEAQ. V was shortened by 0 bases and J by 4 bases, with 10 bases between the two germline ends. This CDR3 contains 15 residues. In DNA, the CDR3 is TGTGCCAGCAGCTTAGCGTGGGGCCGTAATCAGCCCCAGCATTTT. Translated: CASSLAWGRNQPQHF.

The chain employs TRBV4-2 and TRBJ1-2; unclear D gene. The CDR3 has 15 residues. V lost 2 bases and J 0 bases, leaving 10 bases between the germline ends. Germline loops: CDR1 LGHNA, CDR2 YNFKEQ. CDR3 nucleotides: TGTGCCAGCAGCCAATACCGGGAGCCTAACTATGGCTACACCTTC. It encodes CASSQYREPNYGYTF.

The V call is TRBV5-5, the J call TRBJ1-5, with D perhaps TRBD1 (6 bases). Germline CDR1 and CDR2: SGHKS and YYEKEE (reference sequence). The CDR3 is made up of 14 amino acids. V lost 4 bases to trimming and J lost 11 bases, with 19 bases between them. The CDR3 DNA is TGTGCCAGCAGCCAGGGGACGGATCTGGGGTCCCAGCATTTT. It is translated as CASSQGTDLGSQHF. Based on the CDR3 plus reference TRBV5-5 and TRBJ1-5, the full variable domain is DAGVTQSPTHLIKTRGQQVTLRCSPISGHKSVSWYQQVLGQGPQFIFQYYEKEERGRGNFPDRFSARQFPNYSSELNVNALLLGDSALYLCASSQGTDLGSQHFGDGTRLSIL.

This clone appeared a few times. The V and J genes are TRBV14 and TRBJ2-1; the D is unclear. Germline V CDR1 and CDR2: SGHDN, FVKESK. This CDR3 is built from 15 residues. The ends were cut back, 0 bases at V and 2 bases at J, with 8 bases in the middle. The CDR3 DNA follows: TGTGCCAGCAGCCAAGACGGGTACACCTACAATGAGCAGTTCTTC. Translated, it gives CASSQDGYTYNEQFF.

The chain has TRBV19 and TRBJ2-5; D is unclear. V gave up 6 bases and J gave up 0 bases, with 5 bases separating them. This CDR3 region has 12 residues. Germline CDR1 is LNHDA and CDR2 is SQIVND (reference sequence). The chain's CDR3 is CASSLNQETQYF. The CDR3 DNA reads as TGTGCCAGTAGCCTAAACCAAGAGACCCAGTACTTC.

The CDR3 here is CASIGTVTYEQYF. Here the CDR3 DNA reads TGTGCCAGCATTGGGACAGTGACCTACGAGCAGTACTTC. The V call is TRBV2, the J call TRBJ2-7; 7 bases are shared with TRBD1. V shed 7 bases, J shed 2 bases, and the junction held 5 bases outside the gene matches. The CDR3 is made up of 13 amino acids. CDR1 is SNHLY, CDR2 FYNNEI, per germline.

The V and J genes are TRBV21-1 and TRBJ2-1; TRBD1 is the table's D call and was not checked against the DNA. TRBV21-1 is recorded as a pseudogene. The CDR3 contains 12 residues. The CDR3 coding sequence is TGTGCCAGCAGCAAAGGGCGGCCAGGGGAGTTCTTC. Residues: CASSKGRPGEFF.

The rearrangement joins TRBV11-2 to TRBJ2-3; D gene unclear. The ends were cut back, 3 bases at V and 0 bases at J, with 7 bases in the middle. This CDR3 contains 14 residues. Per germline, CDR1 SGHAT and CDR2 FQNNGV. The CDR3 loop reads CASSLLVSTDTQYF. The CDR3 DNA sequence: TGTGCCAGCAGCTTGTTAGTTAGCACAGATACGCAGTATTTT.

The chain has TRBV9 and TRBJ2-7; D possibly corresponds to TRBD2 (6 bases). The CDR3 has 14 residues. Germline V lookup: CDR1 SGDLS, CDR2 YYNGEE. V was clipped by 0 bases and J by 6 bases, with 13 bases between them. CDR3: CASSVAGVGGEQYF. The CDR3 DNA is TGTGCCAGCAGCGTAGCGGGGGTAGGTGGCGAGCAGTACTTC.

The CDR3 reads CASSSEGNSYNEQFF. The CDR3 coding sequence is TGTGCCAGCAGCTCAGAGGGGAACTCCTACAATGAGCAGTTCTTC. This chain connects TRBV7-2 to TRBJ2-1, with D perhaps TRBD1 or TRBD2 (5 bases each). The germline V gene encodes CDR1 SGHTA and CDR2 FQGNSA. V was clipped by 4 bases and J by 0 bases, with 10 bases between them. The CDR3 length is 15 residues.

The rearrangement joins TRBV6-5 to TRBJ2-5; 9 bases map to TRBD1. V dropped 4 bases and J dropped 4; count of bases not matched to a gene: 7. This CDR3 has 15 residues. Germline V gene data show CDR1 as MNHEY and CDR2 as SVGAGI. The chain's CDR3 is CASSSTGGLGETQYF. The CDR3 DNA reads as TGTGCCAGCAGTTCTACAGGGGGCTTGGGAGAGACCCAGTACTTC.

V is TRBV25-1 and J is TRBJ2-7, with TRBD1 matching 7 bases. V lost 6 bases and J lost 5; bases outside the gene matches: 10. CDR3 length: 14 residues. The germline gives CDR1 MGHDK, CDR2 SYGVNS. The CDR3 is CASSIQGWGNEQYF. The CDR3 coding sequence is TGTGCCAGCAGCATACAGGGGTGGGGTAACGAGCAGTACTTC.

The chain has TRBV27 and TRBJ1-2; 8 positions match TRBD1. V dropped 1 base and J dropped 8; count of bases not matched to a gene: 3. Germline-derived CDR1 and CDR2 are MNHEY and SMNVEV (reference sequence). The CDR3 is 13 residues long. In DNA, the CDR3 is TGTGCCAGCAGTTTATTTCCAGGGGGCGGCTACACCTTC. Its protein is CASSLFPGGGYTF.

The rearrangement joins TRBV6-6 to TRBJ2-7; D might be TRBD1 (5 bases). This CDR3 has 14 amino acids. Trimming removed 2 bases from V and 2 bases from J, with 10 bases in between. CDR1 MNHNY and CDR2 SVGAGI come from the germline V gene (reference sequence). CDR3 in DNA: TGTGCCAGCAGTTACCCTACAGGCGCCTACGAGCAGTACTTC. It translates to CASSYPTGAYEQYF.

The V and J genes are TRBV19 and TRBJ1-2, with D unclear. Germline CDR1 is LNHDA and CDR2 is SQIVND (reference sequence). The length of the CDR3 is 13 residues. The V end lost 3 bases, the J end lost 2 bases, and 7 bases lay between the germline ends. CDR3: CASSISVNYGYTF. The CDR3 bases are TGTGCCAGTAGTATTTCAGTGAACTATGGCTACACCTTC.